This is a list of T cell receptor beta chains from one sample in a study of cytomegalovirus exposure and HLA in healthy donors. The repertoire was sequenced with immunoSEQ multiplex PCR; TCRdb's copy has only in-frame clones and lacks some. The sample yields 95,000 to 150,000 clones, just over 65% seen once. Sequencing was performed on PBMCs. These receptors were taken from a man younger than 35 in good health and CMV-seronegative. The CDR3 runs from the conserved cysteine through the conserved F or W. D genes are given only for firm matches. Size is omitted from some rows. Given values are once, few, many or a class for expanded clones.

J gene | D gene | V gene | clone size | CDR3 protein | CDR3 DNA
TRBJ2-1 | NA | TRBV4-1 | NA | CASSQAPSPPSREQFF | TGCGCCAGCAGCCAAGCCCCTAGTCCCCCCAGTAGGGAGCAGTTCTTC
TRBJ2-7 | TRBD1 | TRBV4-2 | NA | CASSPSGQGEYEQYF | TGTGCCAGCAGCCCTTCGGGACAGGGGGAATACGAGCAGTACTTC
TRBJ2-1 | TRBD1 | TRBV9 | NA | CASSARGRSSYNEQFF | TGTGCCAGCAGCGCGAGGGGGCGGAGCTCCTACAATGAGCAGTTCTTC
TRBJ2-7 | NA | TRBV29-1 | once | CSSRWGDEQYF | TGCAGCTCCCGGTGGGGCGACGAGCAGTACTTC
TRBJ2-1 | TRBD2 | TRBV9 | NA | CASSVGGGYEQFF | TGTGCCAGCAGCGTAGGCGGGGGGTATGAGCAGTTCTTC
TRBJ1-4 | NA | TRBV5-8 | few | CASSSTAINEKLFF | TGTGCCAGCAGCTCGACAGCTATTAATGAAAAACTGTTTTTT
TRBJ1-2 | TRBD1 | TRBV11-2 | NA | CASSESRDRAYYGYTF | TGTGCCAGCAGCGAAAGCCGGGACAGGGCTTACTATGGCTACACCTTC
TRBJ2-1 | NA | TRBV19 | NA | CASSTLQGRKEFF | TGTGCCAGTAGTACCTTACAGGGGAGGAAGGAGTTCTTC
TRBJ2-3 | TRBD2 | TRBV4-2 | NA | CASSQGGLAGADTQYF | TGTGCCAGCAGTCAAGGGGGACTAGCGGGCGCAGATACGCAGTATTTT
TRBJ2-2 | TRBD2 | TRBV6-4 | NA | CASSDSNPRTSGNTGELFF | TGTGCCAGCAGTGACTCGAATCCCCGGACTAGCGGTAACACCGGGGAGCTGTTTTTT
TRBJ2-2 | NA | TRBV19 | NA | CASGRLRGTGELFF | TGTGCCAGTGGTCGGTTAAGGGGGACCGGGGAGCTGTTTTTT
TRBJ2-7 | NA | TRBV5-4 | NA | CASSPRGSYEQYF | TGTGCCAGCAGCCCCCGGGGTTCCTACGAGCAGTACTTC
TRBJ2-1 | TRBD1 | TRBV27 | few | CASSFDRGEQFF | TGTGCCAGCAGTTTTGACAGGGGTGAGCAGTTCTTC
TRBJ2-1 | NA | TRBV29-1 | few | CSVEGAGIPYNEQFF | TGCAGCGTTGAAGGGGCAGGGATCCCCTACAATGAGCAGTTCTTC
TRBJ2-2 | NA | TRBV5-1 | NA | CASRERGAGELFF | TGCGCCAGCAGAGAAAGAGGAGCCGGGGAGCTGTTTTTT
TRBJ2-3 | TRBD1 | TRBV7-2 | few | CAGSTLGGPTDTQYF | TGTGCCGGATCGACTTTAGGGGGCCCCACAGATACGCAGTATTTT
TRBJ2-1 | TRBD2 | TRBV28 | NA | CASGERGDVGNEQFF | TGTGCCAGCGGAGAGCGGGGGGATGTCGGTAATGAGCAGTTCTTC
TRBJ1-1 | NA | TRBV5-1 | NA | CASSRTTPGHPNTEAFF | TGCGCCAGCAGTCGTACAACTCCGGGACACCCGAACACTGAAGCTTTCTTT
TRBJ1-3 | NA | TRBV7-6 | NA | CASSQGLSGNTIYF | TGTGCCAGCAGCCAGGGACTCTCTGGAAACACCATATATTTT
TRBJ2-7 | NA | TRBV15 | NA | CATSRDRSYEQYF | TGTGCCACCAGCAGAGATCGGAGCTACGAGCAGTACTTC
TRBJ1-1 | NA | TRBV19 | few | CASSSYRRAPGAFF | TGTGCCAGTAGTAGCTACCGTAGAGCCCCTGGAGCTTTCTTT
TRBJ2-7 | TRBD1 | TRBV5-4 | NA | CASSLRQGAREQYF | TGTGCCAGCAGCTTAAGGCAGGGGGCGCGCGAGCAGTACTTC
TRBJ2-1 | NA | TRBV4-3 | NA | CASSQDIGNEQFF | TGCGCCAGCAGCCAAGATATCGGGAATGAGCAGTTCTTC
TRBJ1-1 | TRBD1 | TRBV11-2 | NA | CASRPIRQGAGTEAFF | TGTGCCAGCAGACCGATACGACAGGGAGCGGGCACTGAAGCTTTCTTT
TRBJ1-2 | TRBD1 | TRBV4-2 | NA | CASSRQGSYGYTF | TGTGCCAGCAGTCGACAGGGATCCTATGGCTACACCTTC
TRBJ2-5 | NA | TRBV11-1 | once | CASSQATGLYQETQYF | TGTGCCAGCAGCCAGGCGACCGGCCTGTACCAAGAGACCCAGTACTTC
TRBJ2-6 | NA | TRBV4-2 | NA | CASSQPRAAPSGANVLTF | TGTGCCAGCAGCCAGCCGCGGGCAGCCCCCTCTGGGGCCAACGTCCTGACTTTC
TRBJ1-2 | TRBD1 | TRBV5-6 | NA | CASSLAKGAIGGYTF | TGTGCCAGCAGCTTGGCCAAGGGGGCGATCGGTGGCTACACCTTC
TRBJ2-7 | NA | TRBV10-3 | NA | CAISESQSIEQYF | TGTGCCATCAGTGAGTCCCAATCCATTGAGCAGTACTTC
TRBJ2-5 | NA | TRBV29-1 | NA | CSVRRTVGETQYF | TGCAGCGTCAGAAGGACAGTCGGAGAGACCCAGTACTTC
TRBJ2-2 | TRBD2 | TRBV2 | few | CASSEAAGGAGELFF | TGTGCCAGCAGTGAAGCAGCGGGGGGAGCCGGGGAGCTGTTTTTT
TRBJ2-2 | TRBD1 | TRBV30 | NA | CAWSVGAGGIGELFF | TGTGCCTGGAGTGTAGGGGCAGGGGGTATCGGGGAGCTGTTTTTT
TRBJ2-7 | TRBD1 | TRBV5-4 | NA | CASSTGTGDFYEQYF | TGTGCCAGCAGCACAGGGACAGGGGATTTCTACGAGCAGTACTTC
TRBJ1-5 | NA | TRBV28 | NA | CASSLRVPSRGWSNQPQHF | TGTGCCAGCAGTTTACGTGTCCCTTCCAGGGGATGGAGCAATCAGCCCCAGCATTTT
TRBJ1-6 | NA | TRBV9 | NA | CASSVTQARGNSPLHF | TGTGCCAGCAGCGTAACACAAGCGAGGGGGAATTCACCCCTCCACTTT
TRBJ1-3 | NA | TRBV6-1 | once | CASSADTRRNTIYF | TGTGCCAGCAGCGCCGACACCCGGAGAAACACCATATATTTT
TRBJ2-7 | NA | TRBV30 | NA | CAWSVYFYEQYF | TGTGCCTGGAGTGTATACTTCTACGAGCAGTACTTC
TRBJ2-5 | NA | TRBV7-9 | NA | CASSLVHREETQYF | TGTGCCAGCAGCTTAGTTCACAGGGAAGAGACCCAGTACTTC
TRBJ1-4 | TRBD1 | TRBV4-1 | NA | CASRRQGGGFNEKLFF | TGCGCCAGCAGGCGACAGGGTGGCGGGTTTAATGAAAAACTGTTTTTT
TRBJ1-1 | NA | TRBV7-2 | few | CASSLARMNTEAFF | TGTGCCAGCAGCTTAGCCAGAATGAACACTGAAGCTTTCTTT
TRBJ2-7 | NA | TRBV5-1 | NA | CASSPRASASPVKNPVEQYF | TGCGCCAGCAGCCCGCGAGCTAGCGCCAGCCCTGTAAAGAATCCGGTCGAGCAGTACTTC
TRBJ2-7 | NA | TRBV7-9 | NA | CASSLVAGYEQYF | TGTGCCAGCAGCTTAGTGGCGGGGTACGAGCAGTACTTC
TRBJ2-2 | NA | TRBV19 | NA | CASTLLARTGELFF | TGTGCCAGTACCCTCCTAGCACGTACCGGGGAGCTGTTTTTT
TRBJ1-1 | TRBD1 | TRBV5-8 | NA | CSSSLGDRLNTEAFF | TGTTCCAGCAGCTTAGGGGACAGGCTGAACACTGAAGCTTTCTTT
TRBJ2-7 | TRBD2 | TRBV30 | NA | CAWSRRWIGTSGRDSEQYF | TGTGCCTGGAGTCGAAGGTGGATCGGGACTAGCGGGAGAGATTCCGAGCAGTACTTC
TRBJ1-1 | NA | TRBV28 | NA | CASSFESKAFF | TGTGCCAGCAGTTTCGAGAGCAAAGCTTTCTTT
TRBJ1-2 | TRBD1 | TRBV18 | NA | CASLERGGTGDGYTF | TGTGCCAGCCTGGAAAGAGGGGGGACAGGGGATGGCTACACCTTC
TRBJ2-7 | TRBD1 | TRBV19 | NA | CASSDRGQDEQYF | TGTGCCAGCTCTGACAGGGGGCAAGACGAGCAGTACTTC
TRBJ1-5 | TRBD1 | TRBV10-3 | few | CAASTGVGGSNQPQHF | TGTGCCGCCTCTACAGGGGTCGGGGGTAGCAATCAGCCCCAGCATTTT
TRBJ2-7 | NA | TRBV20-1 | NA | CSRSRYEQYF | TGCAGTCGTTCTAGGTACGAGCAGTACTTC
TRBJ1-4 | NA | TRBV28 | NA | CASSLPGPDEKLFF | TGTGCCAGCAGTTTGCCAGGGCCGGACGAAAAACTGTTTTTT
TRBJ1-5 | NA | TRBV28 | NA | CATRQGNQPQHF | TGTGCCACTCGGCAGGGGAATCAGCCCCAGCATTTT